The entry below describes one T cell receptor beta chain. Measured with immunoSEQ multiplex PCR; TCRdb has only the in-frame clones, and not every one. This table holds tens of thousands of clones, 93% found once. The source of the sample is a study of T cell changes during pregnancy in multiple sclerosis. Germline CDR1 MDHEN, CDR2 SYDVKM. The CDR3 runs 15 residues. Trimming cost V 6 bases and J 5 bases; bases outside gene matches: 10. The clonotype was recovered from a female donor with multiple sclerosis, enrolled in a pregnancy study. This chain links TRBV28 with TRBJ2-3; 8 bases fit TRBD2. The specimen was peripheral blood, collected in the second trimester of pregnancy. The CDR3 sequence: CASRPLREGEDTQYF. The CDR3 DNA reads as TGTGCCAGCAGACCCCTTCGGGAGGGCGAAGATACGCAGTATTTT.